Listed below are T cell receptor beta chains from one sample, sequenced in a study of CD8+CD57+ T cells in acquired aplastic anemia. MiXCR, run by TCRdb on the reads, gives a single entry per CDR3 protein. The sample lists approximately 190,000 distinct CDR3 sequences; less than 60% were seen once. Sequencing was performed on sorted CD4+, CD8+, or CD8+CD57+ T cells (not recorded which) from PBMCs. The source of these receptors is a human donor with aplastic anemia. Both conserved end residues are part of each CDR3. Fields, in order: V gene, D gene, clone size, J gene, CDR3 DNA, CDR3 protein. D genes are given only for firm matches. Clone size is shown for a subset of rows, as once, few, many or a class of expanded clone.

V: TRBV11-3; D: TRBD1; size: -; J: TRBJ2-7; DNA: TGTGCCAGCAGTTTCGCACAGGGGCGTTACGAGCAGTACTTC; CDR3: CASSFAQGRYEQYF
V: TRBV2; D: -; size: many; J: TRBJ1-5; DNA: TGTGCCAGCAGTGGGTTAGAGAGCAATCAGCCCCAGCATTTT; CDR3: CASSGLESNQPQHF
V: TRBV5-1; D: -; size: many; J: TRBJ1-2; DNA: TGCGCCAGCAGCCGGGACACAGCCCGCTATGGCTACACCTTC; CDR3: CASSRDTARYGYTF
V: TRBV20-1; D: -; size: -; J: TRBJ2-7; DNA: TGCAGTGCTAGAGGGGGTAGCGAGTACGAGCAGTACTTC; CDR3: CSARGGSEYEQYF
V: TRBV7-3; D: TRBD2; size: few; J: TRBJ2-1; DNA: TGTGCCAGCGGAGTCGGGGGGTACAATGAGCAGTTCTTC; CDR3: CASGVGGYNEQFF
V: TRBV2; D: -; size: few; J: TRBJ1-3; DNA: TGTGCCAGCAGTGCCTACACTGGAAACACCATATATTTT; CDR3: CASSAYTGNTIYF
V: TRBV20-1; D: -; size: -; J: TRBJ2-1; DNA: TGCAGTGCTAGAAGAGCAGAAAATGAGCAGTTCTTC; CDR3: CSARRAENEQFF
V: TRBV29-1; D: -; size: -; J: TRBJ1-1; DNA: TGCAGCGTTGAAGGCCTTAGGACGGACACTGAAGCTTTCTTT; CDR3: CSVEGLRTDTEAFF
V: TRBV20-1; D: -; size: -; J: TRBJ2-7; DNA: TGCAGTGGCGGTTTGGGGGCGCGGGAGCAGTACTTC; CDR3: CSGGLGAREQYF
V: TRBV20-1; D: -; size: many; J: TRBJ1-1; DNA: TGCAGTGGTGGAAACACTGAAGCTTTCTTT; CDR3: CSGGNTEAFF
V: TRBV3-1; D: -; size: -; J: TRBJ1-1; DNA: TGTGCCAGCAGCCAAGACAGGGTTCACACTGAAGCTTTCTTT; CDR3: CASSQDRVHTEAFF
V: TRBV10-3; D: -; size: -; J: TRBJ1-6; DNA: TGTGCCATCAGTGTAGAGGAAAGCAATTCACCCCTCCACTTT; CDR3: CAISVEESNSPLHF
V: TRBV7-1; D: TRBD2; size: many; J: TRBJ2-1; DNA: TGTGCCAGCAGCTCTACTCAGGGTGGGACTAGCTTAAGAACCTACAATGAGCAGTTCTTC; CDR3: CASSSTQGGTSLRTYNEQFF
V: TRBV5-4; D: TRBD1; size: many; J: TRBJ1-4; DNA: TGTGCCAGCAGCTTACCGGGACAGGGAGGTGAAAAACTGTTTTTT; CDR3: CASSLPGQGGEKLFF
V: TRBV9; D: TRBD2; size: -; J: TRBJ2-2; DNA: TGTGCCAGCAGCGTCAGCGGGGTAAACACCGGGGAGCTGTTTTTT; CDR3: CASSVSGVNTGELFF
V: TRBV29-1; D: -; size: -; J: TRBJ2-1; DNA: TGCAGCGTGGACACCGAGGGGACGTACAATGAGCAGTTCTTC; CDR3: CSVDTEGTYNEQFF
V: TRBV10-3; D: -; size: -; J: TRBJ1-1; DNA: TGTGCCACCGCGTCGCCTACCGGGACTACCTCTTTTGAAGCTCTCTTT; CDR3: CATASPTGTTSFEALF
V: TRBV24-1; D: -; size: -; J: TRBJ1-5; DNA: TGTGCCAGCCAAGCAGGGAATCAGCCCCAGCATTTT; CDR3: CASQAGNQPQHF
V: TRBV12-3/TRBV12-4; D: -; size: -; J: TRBJ1-6; DNA: TGTGCCAGCTCCCTCTGGAGGGACGATAATTCACCCCTCCACTTT; CDR3: CASSLWRDDNSPLHF
V: TRBV4-2; D: TRBD1; size: many; J: TRBJ1-6; DNA: TGTGCCAGCAGCCAAGTAACCGGGACAGTGGATTCACCCCTCCACTTT; CDR3: CASSQVTGTVDSPLHF
V: TRBV6-1; D: -; size: -; J: TRBJ2-1; DNA: TGTGCCAGCAGTGGACTCCCTTATCTGGACTACAATGAGCAGTTCTTC; CDR3: CASSGLPYLDYNEQFF
V: TRBV7-6; D: -; size: -; J: TRBJ2-2; DNA: TGTGCCAGCAGCCTGGGCCCCTCTACCGGGGAGCTGTTTTTT; CDR3: CASSLGPSTGELFF
V: TRBV6-1; D: -; size: many; J: TRBJ1-5; DNA: TGTGCCAGTAGGGAGGGAGGCAATCAGCCCCAGCATTTT; CDR3: CASREGGNQPQHF
V: TRBV20-1; D: TRBD1; size: -; J: TRBJ2-5; DNA: TGCAGTGCAAAGGGGGCCGGGGAGACCCAGTACTTC; CDR3: CSAKGAGETQYF
V: TRBV29-1; D: -; size: few; J: TRBJ2-7; DNA: TGCAGCGTTCGGTCAGCTACCTCCTACGAGCAGTACTTC; CDR3: CSVRSATSYEQYF
V: TRBV5-1; D: -; size: many; J: TRBJ1-1; DNA: TGCGCCAGCAGCAATCAGGGGCACGCGGGAACTGAAGCTTTCTTT; CDR3: CASSNQGHAGTEAFF
V: TRBV29-1; D: -; size: -; J: TRBJ1-5; DNA: TGCAGCGTTGAAGTCCCCGGGACGGGTAATCAGCCCCAGCATTTT; CDR3: CSVEVPGTGNQPQHF
V: TRBV15; D: -; size: -; J: TRBJ1-5; DNA: TGTGCCACCAGCCAAAGGCGCCTCCTTAATCAGCCCCAGCATTTT; CDR3: CATSQRRLLNQPQHF
V: TRBV24-1; D: -; size: -; J: TRBJ2-5; DNA: TGTGCCACCAGTGATTTTAACGGAGAGACCCAGTACTTC; CDR3: CATSDFNGETQYF
V: TRBV6-1; D: -; size: -; J: TRBJ1-2; DNA: TGTGCCAGCACTGGATCCCCAAGTACCCGGAGCTATGGCTACACCTTC; CDR3: CASTGSPSTRSYGYTF
V: TRBV12-3/TRBV12-4; D: TRBD1; size: many; J: TRBJ2-7; DNA: TGTGCCAGCAGTTTGGGACAGGGATCGAGAGAGCAGTACTTC; CDR3: CASSLGQGSREQYF
V: TRBV7-7; D: -; size: -; J: TRBJ2-7; DNA: TGTGCTAGCAGCTTAACAGGGGGACGGGGGGGCGAGCAGTACTTC; CDR3: CASSLTGGRGGEQYF
V: TRBV11-3; D: TRBD1; size: many; J: TRBJ1-1; DNA: TGTGCCAGCAGCTATAGGACAGGGAGCGGCACTGAAGCTTTCTTT; CDR3: CASSYRTGSGTEAFF
V: TRBV11-2; D: -; size: -; J: TRBJ2-7; DNA: TGTGCCAGCAGAGGGGGTGAAGGGAGGGACCTCTACGAGCAGTACTTC; CDR3: CASRGGEGRDLYEQYF
V: TRBV3-1; D: TRBD1; size: many; J: TRBJ2-7; DNA: TGTGCCAGCAGCAGAACCGGGACAGCCCACTACGAGCAGTACTTC; CDR3: CASSRTGTAHYEQYF
V: TRBV6-5; D: TRBD1; size: many; J: TRBJ2-7; DNA: TGTGCCAGCAGTTACTCTCGGCAGGGGGAAGACGAGCAGTACTTC; CDR3: CASSYSRQGEDEQYF
V: TRBV11-1; D: -; size: -; J: TRBJ2-7; DNA: TGTGCCAGTAGTGAATCTCGGTACGAGCAGTACTTC; CDR3: CASSESRYEQYF
V: TRBV7-2; D: -; size: many; J: TRBJ2-7; DNA: TGTGCCAGCAGCTTCGGAGCGGAGTGGACTTACGAGCAGTACTTC; CDR3: CASSFGAEWTYEQYF
V: TRBV2; D: -; size: -; J: TRBJ2-5; DNA: TGTGCCAGCAGGATAGGACAGAAAGGTCAAGAGACCCAGTACTTC; CDR3: CASRIGQKGQETQYF